A single sample is the source of the 22 T cell receptor beta chains below, sequenced in a study of spatial heterogeneity in lung cancer. TCRdb re-called the 5' RACE reads through MiXCR, storing one row per CDR3 protein. The table includes about 13,000 distinct CDR3 sequences, more than 5% detected once. The time point is: sample taken at primary tumor resection. Study-wide results and limits: Tracking of tumor mutation counts was seen in expanded intratumoral alpha and beta TCR counts.

These receptors' antigens are unknown. The starting material was lung tumor tissue, obtained at surgery. Receptors originate from a female donor with early-stage non-small cell lung cancer.

This clonotype is classed as medium-sized (0.01 to 0.1%). The library was designed around alpha chains, so this beta chain is a stray read whose abundance carries little weight. In DNA, the CDR3 is TGCAGTGCTCCTGGGTGGCAACCCTACGAGCAGTACTTC. The encoded protein is CSAPGWQPYEQYF. V is TRBV20-1 and J is TRBJ2-7; D remains ambiguous. Trimming took 5 bases from V and 2 from J, leaving 13 bases between them. There are 13 residues in the CDR3. Germline lookup yields CDR1 DFQATT and CDR2 SNEGSKA (reference sequence).

This clonotype showed up many times. The library was built for alpha chains, so this beta chain is an off-target read and its size means little. The chain links TRBV12-3 or TRBV12-4 to TRBJ2-3; D gene ambiguous. The V end lost 3 bases, the J end lost 0 bases, and 10 bases lay between the germline ends. The CDR3 is 15 amino acids. The CDR3 loop reads CASSFFGGSTDTQYF. CDR3 in DNA: TGTGCCAGCAGTTTTTTCGGCGGCAGCACAGATACGCAGTATTTT.

The sample holds many counts of this clonotype. As an off-target read in a library built for alpha chains, this beta chain has a frequency of little significance. The chain carries TRBV20-1 and TRBJ2-5, with D unresolved. Trimming stripped 1 base from V and 2 bases from J, with 8 bases between. Germline assignment: CDR1 DFQATT and CDR2 SNEGSKA (reference sequence). The CDR3 has 13 residues. This CDR3 is CSARGFAQETQYF. CDR3 sequence (DNA): TGCAGTGCTAGAGGATTTGCTCAAGAGACCCAGTACTTC.

This clonotype has a count of ten or more. In a library made to pick up alpha chains, this beta chain is a stray read with a size that means little. This chain joins TRBV4-2 and TRBJ1-5; D gene unclear. The germline V gene has CDR1 LGHNA and CDR2 YNFKEQ. The V and J ends lost 11 bases and 3 bases respectively, with 14 bases between them. This CDR3 has 13 amino acids. Here the CDR3 DNA reads TGTGCCGAGCTCAGGTCGGCCAATCAGCCCCAGCATTTT. This translates into CAELRSANQPQHF.

This clonotype was recorded many times. Because the library targeted alpha chains, this beta chain is an off-target read whose size means little. The chain recombines TRBV9 with TRBJ2-6; D call uncertain. In germline, CDR1 is SGDLS, CDR2 YYNGEE. V dropped 0 bases and J dropped 1 base, with 8 bases sitting between them. The CDR3 is made up of 16 amino acids. CDR3 DNA: TGTGCCAGCAGCGTAGGGGTGTTATCTGGGGCCAACGTCCTGACTTTC. Translation gives CASSVGVLSGANVLTF.

This clonotype appeared once. Because the library targeted alpha chains, this beta chain is an off-target read whose size means little. CDR3 residues: CAISESGSTGELFF. The CDR3 DNA reads as TGTGCCATCAGTGAGTCGGGATCCACCGGGGAGCTGTTTTTT. The chain couples TRBV10-3 to TRBJ2-2, with D uncertain. CDR3 length equals 14 residues. CDR1 is ENHRY and CDR2 is SYGVKD in the germline V gene. Trimming took 0 bases from V and 4 from J, leaving 6 bases between them.

This clonotype was recorded many times. This beta chain appears as a stray read in a library generated for alpha chains; its size is not informative. This chain connects TRBV13 to TRBJ2-7; D ambiguous. This CDR3 region has 15 residues. The V end lost 1 base, the J end lost 0 bases, and 10 bases lay between the germline ends. Per germline, CDR1 PRHDT and CDR2 FYEKMQ (reference sequence). For the CDR3, the DNA is TGTGCCAGCAGCTTAGATGGTGACCACTCCTACGAGCAGTACTTC. Translating it yields CASSLDGDHSYEQYF.

This clonotype was detected only a few times. This beta chain lies outside the target of a library built for alpha chains; its clone size means little. V gene TRBV11-2 combines with J gene TRBJ2-2, with 7 bases aligning to TRBD2. The V gene end was trimmed by 3 bases and the J gene end by 4 bases; junction bases not matched to a gene: 5. CDR3 length: 15 amino acids. The germline V gene has CDR1 SGHAT and CDR2 FQNNGV. The CDR3 sequence is CASSFRSGATGELFF. The CDR3 coding sequence is TGTGCCAGCAGCTTTCGGAGCGGGGCCACCGGGGAGCTGTTTTTT.

In this sample, this clonotype turned up many times. This beta chain is an unintended read in a library built for alpha chains; its size means little. The chain uses TRBV20-1 and TRBJ2-7; 8 positions agree with TRBD2. Germline loops: CDR1 DFQATT, CDR2 SNEGSKA (reference sequence). There are 14 residues in the CDR3. V lost 1 base, J lost 2 bases, and 4 bases stayed unmatched. The DNA of the CDR3 is TGCAGTGCTAGAGGCCGGGGGGGAACCTACGAGCAGTACTTC. Translated: CSARGRGGTYEQYF.

This clonotype was detected many times. Because the library targeted alpha chains, this beta chain is an off-target read whose size means little. This chain connects TRBV7-2 to TRBJ2-7, with 9 nucleotides matching TRBD1. The V gene end was trimmed by 5 bases and the J gene end by 0 bases; junction bases not matched to a gene: 8. The CDR3 loop spans 16 amino acids. CDR1 and CDR2 from the germline V gene are SGHTA and FQGNSA. This CDR3 is CASSRSGTGLSYEQYF. The CDR3 coding sequence is TGTGCCAGCAGCCGTTCCGGGACAGGGCTCTCCTACGAGCAGTACTTC.

This clonotype was observed many times. Since the library was made to target alpha chains, this beta chain is a stray read and its abundance is not meaningful. This chain links TRBV6-2 or TRBV6-3 with TRBJ1-4, with TRBD1 matching over 7 bases. This CDR3 region has 17 residues. The V gene end was trimmed by 2 bases and the J gene end by 7 bases; junction bases not matched to a gene: 13. Per the germline V gene, CDR1 is MNHEY and CDR2 is SVGEGT. CDR3 sequence: CASSYTPLGQKLEKLFF. The CDR3 bases are TGTGCCAGCAGTTACACCCCTTTGGGACAGAAGCTTGAAAAACTGTTTTTT.

The table lists this clonotype with many counts. The size of this beta chain means little, since it is a stray read in a library made for alpha chains. CDR3 nucleotide sequence: TGTGCCAGCAGCCAACAGGTGAACACTGAAGCTTTCTTT. It encodes CASSQQVNTEAFF. The V call is TRBV7-3, the J call TRBJ1-1; TRBD1 might be the D (5 bases). Trimming left V 5 bases short and J 0 bases short, with 7 bases between. This CDR3 comprises 13 residues. Germline loops: CDR1 SGHTA, CDR2 FQGTGA.

This clonotype was counted many times. For a library built for alpha chains, this beta chain is a stray read; little rests on its size. This chain connects TRBV20-1 to TRBJ2-4; no definite D call. The CDR3 covers 16 residues. Germline CDR1 reads DFQATT; CDR2 reads SNEGSKA (reference sequence). Deletions cut 0 bases from V and 9 bases from J, with 21 bases between. CDR3 loop: CSAREEGRAEVSIQYF. In nucleotides, the CDR3 is TGCAGTGCTAGAGAGGAAGGCCGGGCTGAGGTCTCCATTCAGTACTTC.

Judged by abundance, this clonotype is medium-sized. This beta chain is a stray sequence in a library constructed for alpha chains; its clone size is not meaningful. The J gene is TRBJ1-6, the V gene TRBV7-2, with a possible D match to TRBD1 (6 bases). Germline CDR1 and CDR2: SGHTA and FQGNSA. V lost 5 bases and J lost 10, with 21 bases in between. The CDR3 consists of 16 residues. CDR3 DNA sequence: TGTGCCAGCAGCCCTAATTCGGGACATATGATCTCACCCCTCCACTTT. It translates to CASSPNSGHMISPLHF.

There are many counts of this clonotype. This beta chain slipped into a library made for alpha chains as a stray read, so its size is not meaningful. This rearrangement joins TRBV6-1 to TRBJ1-6; D uncertain. CDR3 size: 12 residues. Germline CDR1 is MNHNS and CDR2 is SASEGT. V was shortened by 8 bases and J by 10 bases, with 12 bases between the two germline ends. The CDR3 nucleotides are TGTGCCAGCTGTTTGGGGAACTCACCCCTCCACTTT. Its protein is CASCLGNSPLHF.

This clonotype was detected many times. The library was built for alpha chains, so this beta chain is an off-target read and its size means little. The chain carries TRBV28 and TRBJ2-3, with 11 bases fitting TRBD2. The CDR3 extends over 16 amino acids. Germline CDR1 MDHEN, CDR2 SYDVKM. The V segment lost 5 bases and the J segment 2 bases; nucleotides outside the gene matches: 6. The CDR3 DNA sequence: TGTGCCAGCAGTCTAGCGGGGGGCAGGAACACAGATACGCAGTATTTT. It encodes CASSLAGGRNTDTQYF.

On this clonotype: As an off-target read in a library built for alpha chains, this beta chain has a frequency of little significance. The chain has TRBV11-3 and TRBJ1-4; a weak D match, TRBD1 (6 bases). Germline values: CDR1 SGHNT, CDR2 YENEEA. V was shortened by 3 bases and J by 7 bases, with 21 bases between the two germline ends. CDR3 size: 17 residues. In nucleotides, the CDR3 is TGTGCCAGCAGCTTTTTCGACAGCCTAGGGGGAATTGAAAAACTGTTTTTT. This gives the protein CASSFFDSLGGIEKLFF. The full variable domain, its missing parts supplied by reference TRBV11-3 and TRBJ1-4, is EAGVVQSPRYKIIEKKQPVAFWCNPISGHNTLYWYLQNLGQGPELLIRYENEEAVDDSQLPKDRFSAERLKGVDSTLKIQPAELGDSAVYLCASSFFDSLGGIEKLFFGSGTQLSVL.

A single count supports this clonotype. Since it is a stray read in a library aimed at alpha chains, this beta chain has a size that is not meaningful. The CDR3 loop is CASSLGGTRNEQFF. CDR3 in DNA: TGTGCCAGCAGCTTAGGCGGGACTAGGAATGAGCAGTTCTTC. The chain links TRBV7-3 to TRBJ2-1; 8 positions agree with TRBD2. Germline V gene data show CDR1 as SGHTA and CDR2 as FQGTGA. After removal of 2 bases from V and 7 bases from J, the junction contained 4 bases not matched to a gene. The CDR3 length is 14 residues.

This clonotype was detected ten times or more. In a library made to pick up alpha chains, this beta chain is a stray read with a size that means little. The rearrangement links TRBV18 to TRBJ1-2, with D uncertain. The CDR3 has 12 amino acids. Trimming removed 2 bases from V and 0 bases from J, with 1 base in between. From germline, CDR1 is KGHSH and CDR2 LQKENI. The CDR3 DNA sequence: TGTGCCAGCTCACCAGCTAACTATGGCTACACCTTC. This encodes CASSPANYGYTF.

This clonotype was seen ten or more times. Since it is a stray read in a library aimed at alpha chains, this beta chain has a size that is not meaningful. The chain recombines TRBV7-2 with TRBJ2-1, with 8 bases aligning to TRBD2. Germline values: CDR1 SGHTA, CDR2 FQGNSA. V dropped 4 bases and J dropped 0; count of bases not matched to a gene: 5. This CDR3 contains 16 residues. CDR3: CASSSQRGLSYNEQFF. The CDR3 DNA reads as TGTGCCAGCAGCTCTCAGCGGGGGCTCTCCTACAATGAGCAGTTCTTC.

By share of the sample, this clonotype is medium-sized (0.01 to 0.1%). For a library built for alpha chains, this beta chain is a stray read; little rests on its size. CDR3 sequence (DNA): TGTGCCAGCAGTTACGGGCGGCTAGCGTATGAGCAGTACTTC. Translation gives CASSYGRLAYEQYF. This chain links TRBV6-6 with TRBJ2-7; the D gene is possibly TRBD2 (6 bases). V was cut by 2 bases and J by 7 bases, with 15 bases left in between. The CDR3 contains 14 residues. Germline loops: CDR1 MNHNY, CDR2 SVGAGI (reference sequence).

In this sample, this clonotype turned up many times. A library prepared for alpha chains yielded this beta chain as an off-target read; its size is of little meaning. The chain joins TRBV5-4 to TRBJ2-7, with 11 bases lining up with TRBD1. This CDR3 has 14 residues. CDR1 and CDR2 from the germline V gene are SGHNT and YYREEE (reference sequence). J lost 4 bases, V lost 0 bases, and 0 bases had no gene match. CDR3 sequence: CASSLGDRGYEQYF. The CDR3 bases are TGTGCCAGCAGCTTGGGGGACAGGGGGTACGAGCAGTACTTC.